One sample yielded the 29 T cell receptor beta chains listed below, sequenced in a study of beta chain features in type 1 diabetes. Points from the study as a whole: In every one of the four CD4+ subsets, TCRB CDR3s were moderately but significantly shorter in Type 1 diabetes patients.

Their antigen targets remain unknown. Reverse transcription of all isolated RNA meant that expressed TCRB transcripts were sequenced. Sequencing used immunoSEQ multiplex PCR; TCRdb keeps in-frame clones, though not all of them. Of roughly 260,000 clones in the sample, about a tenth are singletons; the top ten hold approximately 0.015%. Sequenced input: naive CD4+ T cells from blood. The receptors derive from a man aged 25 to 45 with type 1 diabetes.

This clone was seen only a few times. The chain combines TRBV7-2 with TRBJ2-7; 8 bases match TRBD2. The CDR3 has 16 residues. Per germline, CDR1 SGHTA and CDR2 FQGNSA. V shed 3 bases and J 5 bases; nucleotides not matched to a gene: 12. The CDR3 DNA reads TGTGCCAGCAGCTTCCTACCCACGGGAGGGATAAACGAGCAGTACTTC. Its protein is CASSFLPTGGINEQYF.

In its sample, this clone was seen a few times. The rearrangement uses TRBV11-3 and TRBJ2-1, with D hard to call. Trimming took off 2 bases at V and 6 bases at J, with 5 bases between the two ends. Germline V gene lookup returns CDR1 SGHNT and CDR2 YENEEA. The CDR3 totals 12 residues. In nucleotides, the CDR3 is TGTGCCAGCAGCTTAACAGCCAATGAGCAGTTCTTC. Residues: CASSLTANEQFF.

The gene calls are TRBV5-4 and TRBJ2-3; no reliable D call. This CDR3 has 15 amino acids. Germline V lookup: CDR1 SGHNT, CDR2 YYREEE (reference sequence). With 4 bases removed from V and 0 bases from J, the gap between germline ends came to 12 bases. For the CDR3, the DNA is TGTGCCAGCAGCCCTTCAACGGGTAGCACAGATACGCAGTATTTT. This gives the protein CASSPSTGSTDTQYF.

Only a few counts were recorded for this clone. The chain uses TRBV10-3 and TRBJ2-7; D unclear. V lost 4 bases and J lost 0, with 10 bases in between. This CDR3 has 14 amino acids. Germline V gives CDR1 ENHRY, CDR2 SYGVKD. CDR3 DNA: TGTGCCATCAGTGCTGGCGGAAGCTCCTACGAGCAGTACTTC. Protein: CAISAGGSSYEQYF.

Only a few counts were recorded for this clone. CDR3 DNA: TGTGCCAGCGGCAAGATCAGGGGGCGAAATCAGCCCCAGCATTTT. Translation gives CASGKIRGRNQPQHF. This chain joins TRBV6-5 and TRBJ1-5, with 8 bases that match TRBD1. Germline CDR1 reads MNHEY; CDR2 reads SVGAGI. Germline trimming cut 8 bases from V and 4 bases from J; bases unmatched to any gene: 10. The CDR3 runs 15 residues.

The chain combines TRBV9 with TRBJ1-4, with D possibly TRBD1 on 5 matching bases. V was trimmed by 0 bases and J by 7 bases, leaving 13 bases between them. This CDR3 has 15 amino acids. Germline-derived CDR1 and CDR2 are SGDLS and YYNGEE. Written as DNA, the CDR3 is TGTGCCAGCAGCGTAGGGCCGGGGGAAGGTGAAAAACTGTTTTTT. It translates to CASSVGPGEGEKLFF.

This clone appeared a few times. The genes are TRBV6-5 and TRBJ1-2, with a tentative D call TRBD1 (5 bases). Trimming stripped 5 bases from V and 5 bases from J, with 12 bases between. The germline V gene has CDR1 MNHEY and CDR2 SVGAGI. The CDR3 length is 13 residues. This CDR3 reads CASSGGVGYGYTF. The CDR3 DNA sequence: TGTGCCAGCAGTGGGGGGGTGGGTTATGGCTACACCTTC.

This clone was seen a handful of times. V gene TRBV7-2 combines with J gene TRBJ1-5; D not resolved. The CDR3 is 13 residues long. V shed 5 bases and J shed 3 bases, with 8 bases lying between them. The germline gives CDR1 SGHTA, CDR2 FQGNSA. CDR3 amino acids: CASSNTFNQPQHF. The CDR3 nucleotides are TGTGCCAGCAGCAACACGTTCAATCAGCCCCAGCATTTT.

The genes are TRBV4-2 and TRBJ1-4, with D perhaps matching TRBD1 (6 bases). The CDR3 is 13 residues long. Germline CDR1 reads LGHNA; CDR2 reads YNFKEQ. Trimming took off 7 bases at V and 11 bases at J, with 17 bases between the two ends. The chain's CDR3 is CASTEREQGKLFF. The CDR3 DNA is TGTGCCAGCACCGAACGTGAACAGGGTAAACTGTTTTTT.

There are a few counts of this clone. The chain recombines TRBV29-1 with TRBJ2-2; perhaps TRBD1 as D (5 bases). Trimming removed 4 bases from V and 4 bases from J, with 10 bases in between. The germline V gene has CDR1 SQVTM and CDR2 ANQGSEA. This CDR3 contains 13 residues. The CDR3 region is CSVARASTGELFF. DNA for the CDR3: TGCAGCGTTGCCAGGGCGAGCACCGGGGAGCTGTTTTTT.

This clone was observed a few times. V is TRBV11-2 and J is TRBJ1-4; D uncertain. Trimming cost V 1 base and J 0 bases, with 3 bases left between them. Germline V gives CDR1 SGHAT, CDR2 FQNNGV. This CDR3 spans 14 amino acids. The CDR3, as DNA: TGTGCCAGCAGCTTAGGAGCAACTAATGAAAAACTGTTTTTT. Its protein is CASSLGATNEKLFF.

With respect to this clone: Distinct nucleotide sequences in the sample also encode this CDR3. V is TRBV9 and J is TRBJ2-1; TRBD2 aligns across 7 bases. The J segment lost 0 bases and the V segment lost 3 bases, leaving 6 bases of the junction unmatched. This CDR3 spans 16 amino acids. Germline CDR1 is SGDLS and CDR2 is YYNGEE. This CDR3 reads CASSAGAGSSYNEQFF. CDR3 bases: TGTGCCAGCAGCGCGGGAGCGGGGTCCTCCTACAATGAGCAGTTCTTC.

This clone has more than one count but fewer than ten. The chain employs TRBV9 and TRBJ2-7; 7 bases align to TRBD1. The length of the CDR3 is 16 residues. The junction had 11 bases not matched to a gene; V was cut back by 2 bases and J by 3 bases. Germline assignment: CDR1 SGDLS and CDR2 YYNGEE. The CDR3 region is CASSVGIGQVNYEQYF. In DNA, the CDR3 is TGTGCCAGCAGCGTTGGGATCGGACAGGTTAACTACGAGCAGTACTTC. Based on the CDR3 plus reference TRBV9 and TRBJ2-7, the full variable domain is DSGVTQTPKHLITATGQRVTLRCSPRSGDLSVYWYQQSLDQGLQFLIQYYNGEERAKGNILERFSAQQFPDLHSELNLSSLELGDSALYFCASSVGIGQVNYEQYFGPGTRLTVT.

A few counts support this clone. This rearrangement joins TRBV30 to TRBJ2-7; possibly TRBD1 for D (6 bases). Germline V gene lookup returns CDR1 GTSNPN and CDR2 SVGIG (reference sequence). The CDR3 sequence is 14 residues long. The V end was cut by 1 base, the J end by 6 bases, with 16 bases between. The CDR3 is CAWSETQGRSEQYF. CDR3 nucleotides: TGTGCCTGGAGTGAAACACAGGGACGGTCCGAGCAGTACTTC.

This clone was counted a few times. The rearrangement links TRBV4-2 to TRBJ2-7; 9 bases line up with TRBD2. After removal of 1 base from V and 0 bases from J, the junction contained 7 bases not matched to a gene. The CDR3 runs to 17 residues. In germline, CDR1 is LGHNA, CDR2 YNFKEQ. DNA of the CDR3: TGTGCCAGCAGCCAAGGAGAGGCGGGGGGGAGCTCCTACGAGCAGTACTTC. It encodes CASSQGEAGGSSYEQYF.

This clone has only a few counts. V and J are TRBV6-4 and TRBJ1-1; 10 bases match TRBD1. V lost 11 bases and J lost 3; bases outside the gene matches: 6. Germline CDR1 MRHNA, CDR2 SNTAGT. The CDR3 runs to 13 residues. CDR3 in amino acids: CAARTGGDTEAFF. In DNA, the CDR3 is TGTGCCGCCCGGACAGGGGGGGACACTGAAGCTTTCTTT.

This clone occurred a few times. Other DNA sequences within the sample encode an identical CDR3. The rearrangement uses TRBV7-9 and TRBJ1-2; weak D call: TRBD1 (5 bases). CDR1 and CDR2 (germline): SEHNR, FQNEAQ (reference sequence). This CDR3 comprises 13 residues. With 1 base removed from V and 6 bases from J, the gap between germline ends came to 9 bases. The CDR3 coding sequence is TGTGCCAGCAGCTTAGGCCAGGGTGATGGCTACACCTTC. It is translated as CASSLGQGDGYTF.

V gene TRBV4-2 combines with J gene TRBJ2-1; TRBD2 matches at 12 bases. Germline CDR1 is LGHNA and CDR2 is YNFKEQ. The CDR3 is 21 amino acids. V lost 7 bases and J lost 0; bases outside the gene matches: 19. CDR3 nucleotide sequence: TGTGCCAGCACCCTAGACTTACCCTCTTGGACTAGCGGGGACTCCTACAATGAGCAGTTCTTC. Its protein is CASTLDLPSWTSGDSYNEQFF.

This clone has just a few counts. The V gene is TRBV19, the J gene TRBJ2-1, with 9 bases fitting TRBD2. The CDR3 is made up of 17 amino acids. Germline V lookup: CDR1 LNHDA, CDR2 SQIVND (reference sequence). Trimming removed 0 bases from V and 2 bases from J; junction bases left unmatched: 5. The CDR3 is CASSIDGLAGTYNEQFF. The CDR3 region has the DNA TGTGCCAGTAGTATAGATGGCCTAGCGGGGACCTACAATGAGCAGTTCTTC.

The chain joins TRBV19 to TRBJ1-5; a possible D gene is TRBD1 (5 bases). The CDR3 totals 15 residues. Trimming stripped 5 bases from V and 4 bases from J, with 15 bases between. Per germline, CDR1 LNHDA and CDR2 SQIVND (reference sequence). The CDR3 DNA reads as TGTGCCAGTAGTCCCAAAGACAGTGATAATCAGCCCCAGCATTTT. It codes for CASSPKDSDNQPQHF.

CDR3 region: CSGKGWGLPNSYNEQFF. CDR3 nucleotides: TGCAGCGGGAAAGGGTGGGGACTCCCAAATTCCTACAATGAGCAGTTCTTC. The V call is TRBV29-1, the J call TRBJ2-1; D may be TRBD2 (6 bases). Germline V gene sequence: CDR1 SQVTM, CDR2 ANQGSEA. The length of the CDR3 is 17 residues. V was cut by 7 bases and J by 1 base, with 23 bases left in between.

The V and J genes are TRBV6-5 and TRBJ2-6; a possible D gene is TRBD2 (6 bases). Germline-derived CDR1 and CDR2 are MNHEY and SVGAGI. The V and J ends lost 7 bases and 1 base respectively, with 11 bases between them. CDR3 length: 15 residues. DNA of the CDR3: TGTGCCAGCACCCAGGAGGGGTCTGGGGCCAACGTCCTGACTTTC. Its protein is CASTQEGSGANVLTF.

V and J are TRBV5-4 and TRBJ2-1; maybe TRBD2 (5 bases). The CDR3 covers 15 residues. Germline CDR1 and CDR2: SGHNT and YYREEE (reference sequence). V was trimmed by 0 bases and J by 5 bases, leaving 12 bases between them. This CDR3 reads CASSLELARDNEQFF. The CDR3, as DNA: TGTGCCAGCAGCTTGGAATTAGCGAGGGACAATGAGCAGTTCTTC. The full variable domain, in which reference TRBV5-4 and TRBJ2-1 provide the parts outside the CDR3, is ETGVTQSPTHLIKTRGQQVTLRCSSQSGHNTVSWYQQALGQGPQFIFQYYREEENGRGNFPPRFSGLQFPNYSSELNVNALELDDSALYLCASSLELARDNEQFFGPGTRLTVL.

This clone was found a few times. CDR3 in amino acids: CASSQGVVGSGEKLFF. CDR3 sequence (DNA): TGCGCCAGCAGCCAAGGAGTGGTAGGGAGCGGTGAAAAACTGTTTTTT. The rearrangement links TRBV4-1 to TRBJ1-4; D is unclear. Trimming stripped 1 base from V and 7 bases from J, with 16 bases between. This CDR3 comprises 16 residues. Germline CDR1 MGHRA, CDR2 YSYEKL.

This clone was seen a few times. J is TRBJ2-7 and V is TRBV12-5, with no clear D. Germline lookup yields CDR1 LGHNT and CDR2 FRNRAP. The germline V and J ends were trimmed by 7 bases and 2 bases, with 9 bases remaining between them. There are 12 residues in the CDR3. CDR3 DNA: TGTGCTAGTGCCCTCAACACCTACGAGCAGTACTTC. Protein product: CASALNTYEQYF.

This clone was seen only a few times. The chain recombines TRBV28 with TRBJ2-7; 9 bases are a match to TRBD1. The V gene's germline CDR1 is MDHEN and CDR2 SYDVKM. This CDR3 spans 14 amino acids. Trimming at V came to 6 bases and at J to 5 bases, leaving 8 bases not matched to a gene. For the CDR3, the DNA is TGTGCCAGCAGGCCGGGACAGGGCCTCCACGAGCAGTACTTC. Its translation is CASRPGQGLHEQYF.

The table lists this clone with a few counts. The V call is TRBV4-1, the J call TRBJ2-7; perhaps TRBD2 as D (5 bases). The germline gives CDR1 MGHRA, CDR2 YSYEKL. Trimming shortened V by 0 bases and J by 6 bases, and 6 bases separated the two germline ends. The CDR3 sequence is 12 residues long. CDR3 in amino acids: CASSQDRGEQYF. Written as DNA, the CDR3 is TGCGCCAGCAGCCAAGATCGGGGCGAGCAGTACTTC.

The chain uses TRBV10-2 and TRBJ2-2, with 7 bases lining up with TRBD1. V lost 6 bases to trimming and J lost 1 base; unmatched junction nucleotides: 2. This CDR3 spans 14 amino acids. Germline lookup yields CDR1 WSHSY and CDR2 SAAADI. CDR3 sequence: CASRGDRNTGELFF. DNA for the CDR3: TGCGCCAGCAGGGGGGACAGGAACACCGGGGAGCTGTTTTTT.

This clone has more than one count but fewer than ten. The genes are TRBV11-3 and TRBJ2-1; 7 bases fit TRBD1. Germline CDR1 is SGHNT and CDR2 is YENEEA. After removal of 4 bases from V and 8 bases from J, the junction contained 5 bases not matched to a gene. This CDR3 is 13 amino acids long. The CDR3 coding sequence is TGTGCCAGCAGCTCCAGAGGGGGCCATGAGCAGTTCTTC. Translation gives CASSSRGGHEQFF.